The 2 T cell receptor beta chains reported below all come from one sample, sequenced in a study of regulatory T cells in long-lasting Graves disease. CDR3-region Arm-PCR and iRepertoire HTBI primers produced the TCR beta libraries. TCRdb independently ran MiXCR on the multiplex PCR reads; one entry per CDR3 protein. The profile shows about 530,000 distinct CDR3 sequences, 15% to 20% of them singletons. Time point given: newly diagnosed GD, antithyroid drugs for less than 3 months. There was RNA extracted from PBMCs, and the TCR library was made from it. These same data were also listed under a study on T cells in Graves' hyperthyroidism and ophthalmopathy.

The sequenced sample was peripheral blood mononuclear cells (PBMCs), obtained at new diagnosis, from a patient treated with antithyroid drugs. The source is a woman aged 35-65 years with Graves disease.

This clonotype was seen many times. The chain employs TRBV2 and TRBJ1-2, with TRBD1 identical over 7 bases. V trimming: 7 bases; J trimming: 0 bases; junction bases outside the gene matches: 8. The CDR3 spans 15 residues. The germline gives CDR1 SNHLY, CDR2 FYNNEI. This CDR3 reads CASKDRDSTNYGYTF. DNA of the CDR3: TGTGCCAGCAAGGACCGGGACAGTACTAACTATGGCTACACCTTC.

V gene TRBV4-1 combines with J gene TRBJ1-5, with a possible D match to TRBD1 (5 bases). CDR3 length equals 15 residues. V was shortened by 7 bases and J by 3 bases, with 16 bases between the two germline ends. Germline CDR1 is MGHRA and CDR2 is YSYEKL. The CDR3 DNA is TGCGCCAGCACCCAGGGACTGAGCTACAATCAGCCCCAGCATTTT. This gives the protein CASTQGLSYNQPQHF.